The rows below give T cell receptor beta chains drawn from one sample of a study of T cells in tumors after PD-1 blockade. The protocol was immunoSEQ multiplex PCR, while the TCRdb copy is restricted to in-frame clones and leaves out a portion. This table holds about 24,000 clones, about 82% found once. The sample here was PBMCs, taken after anti-PD-1 treatment. These receptors all stem from a human donor with basal cell carcinoma. The CDR3 runs from the conserved cysteine through the conserved F or W. D genes are given only for firm matches. The listing skips clone size in some rows; elsewhere it reads once, few, many or a size class.

D gene | clone size | J gene | V gene | CDR3 DNA | CDR3 protein
TRBD2 | NA | TRBJ2-7 | TRBV6-5 | TGTGCCAGCAGACGGGGGGGGACTAGCGGTTACGAGCAGTACTTC | CASRRGGTSGYEQYF
NA | NA | TRBJ2-7 | TRBV7-9 | TGTGCCAGCAGCGAAGGGACCTACGAGCAGTACTTC | CASSEGTYEQYF
NA | NA | TRBJ2-7 | TRBV4-1 | TGCGCCAGCAGCCACCCCGCCGCCAGGAGCTCCTACGAGCAGTACTTC | CASSHPAARSSYEQYF
TRBD2 | NA | TRBJ2-7 | TRBV6-5 | TGTGCCAGCAGTTACTCGACGGGACTAGCGTCCGAGCAGTACTTC | CASSYSTGLASEQYF
NA | NA | TRBJ2-5 | TRBV4-1 | TGCGCCAGCAGCCATGATTTAGAGACCCAGTACTTC | CASSHDLETQYF
NA | NA | TRBJ1-5 | TRBV19 | TGTGCCAGTAGTCTAATACCCCACCCCCAGCATTTT | CASSLIPHPQHF
TRBD1 | few | TRBJ1-5 | TRBV5-1 | TGCGCCAGCAGCTTGGAGACAGGGGGCAATCAGCCCCAGCATTTT | CASSLETGGNQPQHF
TRBD2 | NA | TRBJ2-5 | TRBV7-3 | TGTGCCAGCAGCTTATGGGCTAGCGGGGGTCAAGAGACCCAGTACTTC | CASSLWASGGQETQYF
NA | NA | TRBJ2-1 | TRBV5-1 | TGCGCCAGCAGCCAACAGAGGACCTACAATGAGCAGTTCTTC | CASSQQRTYNEQFF
TRBD1 | NA | TRBJ1-2 | TRBV10-1 | TGCGCCAGCAGCGAGAGCCAGACAGGGTTGGGTGGCTACACCTTC | CASSESQTGLGGYTF
NA | once | TRBJ1-1 | TRBV19 | TGTGCCAGTAGTATAATGGCGGGCCCGAACACTGAAGCTTTCTTT | CASSIMAGPNTEAFF
NA | few | TRBJ2-3 | TRBV9 | TGTGCCAGCAGCTTTCAGGGGTGGACAGATACGCAGTATTTT | CASSFQGWTDTQYF
NA | NA | TRBJ2-5 | TRBV9 | TGTGCCAGCAGCGGTGGGGGGGCGGTGAGGACGGAGACCCAGTACTTC | CASSGGGAVRTETQYF
NA | NA | TRBJ2-1 | TRBV4-1 | TGCGCCAGCAGCCAAGTATTACTAGGATCCTACAATGAGCAGTTCTTC | CASSQVLLGSYNEQFF
NA | NA | TRBJ1-6 | TRBV6-5 | TGTGCCAGCAGCACAGGGTTGTCCTATAATTCACCCCTCCACTTT | CASSTGLSYNSPLHF
NA | NA | TRBJ1-6 | TRBV4-1 | TGCGCCAGCAGCCAAGATGGCAGGGGAGTTTATTCACCCCTCCACTTT | CASSQDGRGVYSPLHF
NA | NA | TRBJ1-1 | TRBV3-1/TRBV3-2 | TGTGCCAGCAGCCTAGCAGGGACATCTACCACTGAAGCTTTCTTT | CASSLAGTSTTEAFF
NA | few | TRBJ2-7 | TRBV18 | TGTGCCAGCTCACCACGCTTAACCCAGCCTATTGAGCAGTACTTC | CASSPRLTQPIEQYF
TRBD2 | NA | TRBJ2-3 | TRBV6-6 | TGTGCCAGCAGTCTCGGACTAGCGTCACCAGATACGCAGTATTTT | CASSLGLASPDTQYF
TRBD2 | once | TRBJ2-3 | TRBV11-3 | TGTGCCAGCAGCTTAGGAAGTCTAGCGGGCACAGATACGCAGTATTTT | CASSLGSLAGTDTQYF
TRBD2 | NA | TRBJ2-3 | TRBV6-5 | TGTGCCAGCAAACTAGCGGGGGGAACAGATACGCAGTATTTT | CASKLAGGTDTQYF
TRBD2 | NA | TRBJ2-7 | TRBV24-1 | TGTGCCAGGGGAGGGGCAGCCTCCTACGAGCAGTACTTC | CARGGAASYEQYF
NA | NA | TRBJ2-7 | TRBV6-5 | TGTGCCAGCAGTTACGGGGCTATCACCTCCTACGAGCAGTACTTC | CASSYGAITSYEQYF
TRBD2 | NA | TRBJ2-5 | TRBV9 | TGTGCCAGCAGCGTTAGGCAGGGACTAGCGGAGACCCAGTACTTC | CASSVRQGLAETQYF
NA | NA | TRBJ2-3 | TRBV7-9 | TGTGCCAGCAGCTTACGAAGGGAGTTTCGAGATACGCAGTATTTT | CASSLRREFRDTQYF
NA | NA | TRBJ1-2 | TRBV6-2/TRBV6-3 | TGTGCCAGCAGTTACGGGGCCGCATGGGGCTACACCTTC | CASSYGAAWGYTF
NA | once | TRBJ2-1 | TRBV4-1 | TGCGCCAGCAGCCAAGAAGACAGCGGGCCTCACAATGAGCAGTTCTTC | CASSQEDSGPHNEQFF
TRBD1 | NA | TRBJ2-2 | TRBV7-8 | TGTGCCAGCAGCTTAGCGTTGGGACAGTTCCTCCACACCGGGGAGCTGTTTTTT | CASSLALGQFLHTGELFF
TRBD2 | NA | TRBJ2-2 | TRBV3-1/TRBV3-2 | TGTGCCAGCAGCCCGAGGGGGGGACTAGGCTCCGGGGAGCTGTTTTTT | CASSPRGGLGSGELFF
NA | NA | TRBJ1-2 | TRBV19 | TGTGCCAGTAGTTCCGGGATTACTAACTATGGCTACACCTTC | CASSSGITNYGYTF
TRBD1 | NA | TRBJ1-1 | TRBV6-5 | TGTGCCAGCAGTCTTGGGGACAGGGGCACTGAAGCTTTCTTT | CASSLGDRGTEAFF
NA | few | TRBJ2-7 | TRBV6-5 | TGTGCCACGAGTCGTCGTGGGTCCCAGACTGGCGAGCAGTACTTC | CATSRRGSQTGEQYF
NA | NA | TRBJ2-1 | TRBV7-2 | TGTGCCAGCAGCCCCTATGGGGGCGAAAGTTACAATGAGCAGTTCTTC | CASSPYGGESYNEQFF
NA | few | TRBJ2-7 | TRBV3-1/TRBV3-2 | TGTGCCAGCAGCCCCGCCGGCCTGTACGAGCAGTACTTC | CASSPAGLYEQYF
NA | NA | TRBJ1-4 | TRBV5-1 | TGCGCCAGCAGCTTTGGACACAACACTAATGAAAAACTGTTTTTT | CASSFGHNTNEKLFF
TRBD2 | few | TRBJ2-3 | TRBV30 | TGTGCCTGGAGCAGGGCGGGGGGGCACGCAGATACGCAGTATTTT | CAWSRAGGHADTQYF
NA | NA | TRBJ2-3 | TRBV7-2 | TGTGCCAGCAGCAGGGGACATGGCACAGATACGCAGTATTTT | CASSRGHGTDTQYF
TRBD1 | few | TRBJ1-4 | TRBV7-3 | TGTGCCAGCAGCCTATGGGACAGAAGGAATGAAAAACTGTTTTTT | CASSLWDRRNEKLFF
NA | NA | TRBJ1-2 | TRBV13 | TGTGCCAGCAGCTTAGGCTCCAGGTTTGGGAGAAATGGCTACACCTTC | CASSLGSRFGRNGYTF
NA | NA | TRBJ2-1 | TRBV7-3 | TGTGCCAGCAGCTTGGGACCAACAAATGAGCAGTTCTTC | CASSLGPTNEQFF
NA | NA | TRBJ1-1 | TRBV6-5 | TGTGCCAGCGGACCGGGCCGTGGGACCGAAGCTTTCTTT | CASGPGRGTEAFF
TRBD2 | NA | TRBJ2-7 | TRBV3-1/TRBV3-2 | TGTGCCAGCAGCCTGGGACTAGCGGGGCACGAGCAGTACTTC | CASSLGLAGHEQYF
TRBD1 | once | TRBJ2-5 | TRBV19 | TGTGCCAGTAGTATAACAGGGGGAGAGACCCAGTACTTC | CASSITGGETQYF
NA | NA | TRBJ1-2 | TRBV5-6 | TGTGCCAGCAGCTTGGGGACCATACGGACTAACTATGGCTACACCTTC | CASSLGTIRTNYGYTF
NA | NA | TRBJ2-1 | TRBV21-1 | TGTGCCAGCAGCCCGCAGCGGGGGAGGTTTTGTGAGCAGTTCTTC | CASSPQRGRFCEQFF
TRBD1 | NA | TRBJ1-4 | TRBV6-5 | TGTGCCACGCACAGGGGTCCGAATGAAAAACTGTTTTTT | CATHRGPNEKLFF
TRBD1 | NA | TRBJ2-5 | TRBV3-1/TRBV3-2 | TGTGCCAGCAGCCGGGGACAGGGGTTAAAGACCCAGTACTTC | CASSRGQGLKTQYF
TRBD2 | NA | TRBJ2-7 | TRBV13 | TGTGCCAGCAGCTTAGGCCCCGGGGGGGGACAATACGAGCAGTACTTC | CASSLGPGGGQYEQYF
NA | NA | TRBJ2-1 | TRBV21-1 | TGTGCCAGCAGCAAAGTAGCCGGACTAGCGGGGGGCCGTGAGCAGTTCTTC | CASSKVAGLAGGREQFF
NA | NA | TRBJ1-6 | TRBV12-3/TRBV12-4 | TGTGCCAGCAGTTCGGGGGAGGATTCACCCCTCCACTTT | CASSSGEDSPLHF
NA | NA | TRBJ2-2 | TRBV5-1 | TGCGCCAGCAGCTTAGGTCACAGGAACACCGGGGAGCTGTTTTTT | CASSLGHRNTGELFF
NA | NA | TRBJ1-1 | TRBV5-1 | TGCGCCAGCAGCTTGGCCCTTAATGATAGAGTCAACCCGCTGAACACTGAAGCTTTCTTT | CASSLALNDRVNPLNTEAFF
TRBD1 | NA | TRBJ2-7 | TRBV5-1 | TGCGCCAGCAGCCCGACAGGGCGGCGCGAGCAGTACTTC | CASSPTGRREQYF
NA | NA | TRBJ1-4 | TRBV7-9 | TGTGCCAGCAGCTTAGAACCAGGGAAACGACTGTTTTTT | CASSLEPGKRLFF
NA | few | TRBJ2-7 | TRBV14 | TGTGCCAGCAGCCAAGACCGGGTCCACGAGCAGTACTTC | CASSQDRVHEQYF